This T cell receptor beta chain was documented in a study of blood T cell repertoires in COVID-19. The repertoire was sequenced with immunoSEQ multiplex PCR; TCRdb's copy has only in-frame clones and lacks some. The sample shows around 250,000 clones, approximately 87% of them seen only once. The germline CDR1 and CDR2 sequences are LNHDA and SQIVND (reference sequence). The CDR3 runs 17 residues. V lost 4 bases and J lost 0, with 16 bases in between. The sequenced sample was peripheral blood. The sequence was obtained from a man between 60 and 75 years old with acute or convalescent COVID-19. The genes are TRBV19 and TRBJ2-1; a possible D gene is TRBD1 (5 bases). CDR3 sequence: CASSTSGSPPSYNEQFF. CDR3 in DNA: TGTGCCAGTAGTACCTCAGGGTCACCCCCCTCCTACAATGAGCAGTTCTTC.